This T cell receptor beta chain was identified in a study of shared clonotypes between healthy human individuals. The study, taken as a whole, reports: Clonotypes shared by all four donors outscored non-shared clonotypes in generation probability. Genetic and exposure-history diversity was limited by the small donor number.

The junction had 3 bases not matched to a gene; V was cut back by 3 bases and J by 0 bases. CDR1 is KGHSH, CDR2 LQKENI, per germline. The CDR3 runs to 15 residues. The assay used deep level. In replicate PCRs of sorted subsets, about 220 ng DNA, about 30,000 T cell genomes, was used. Profiled with immunoSEQ multiplex PCR; TCRdb holds only in-frame clones, not every one. The sample records 190,000 or so clones, 65% to 80% being singletons. This clone was recorded only once. The antigen remains unidentified. Other DNA sequences of this sample code for an identical CDR3. The sample taken for sequencing was memory CD4+ T cells sorted from blood. Subset described: CD45RA-negative fraction. The receptor's source is a man under 40 in good health. V is TRBV18 and J is TRBJ2-3, with TRBD1 identical over 7 bases. The CDR3 DNA is TGTGCCAGCTCACCCCGGACAGGCAGCACAGATACGCAGTATTTT. It encodes CASSPRTGSTDTQYF.